This record concerns one TCR beta chain sequence. Its antigen is undetermined. This CDR3 spans 15 amino acids. V was clipped by 2 bases and J by 6 bases, with 14 bases between them. These data come from a study of breast tumors, draining lymph nodes, adjacent tissues. Overall study results and limits: Tumor TCR diversity was below lymph nodes but above nontumor tissue. Most tumor T cells seemingly derive from lymph node, then expand in tumor. Luminal-like breast cancer showed significantly greater tumor-nontumor repertoire similarity than basal-like breast cancer did.

The lymph nodes were axillary draining lymph nodes from breast cancer patients. Using its own MiXCR run on the multiplex PCR reads, TCRdb lists one record per CDR3 protein. The data contain around 250,000 distinct CDR3 sequences, roughly a third of them singletons. Sample: axillary lymph node tissue. This receptor was identified in a female donor with breast cancer. Some clones in this sample may be carry-over from other donors' samples. The V gene is TRBV12-3 or TRBV12-4, the J gene TRBJ2-4; D is perhaps TRBD1 (5 bases). The CDR3 region has the DNA TGTGCCAGCAGTTTAAACAGGCCTGGCGGAAACATTCAGTACTTC. This gives the protein CASSLNRPGGNIQYF.